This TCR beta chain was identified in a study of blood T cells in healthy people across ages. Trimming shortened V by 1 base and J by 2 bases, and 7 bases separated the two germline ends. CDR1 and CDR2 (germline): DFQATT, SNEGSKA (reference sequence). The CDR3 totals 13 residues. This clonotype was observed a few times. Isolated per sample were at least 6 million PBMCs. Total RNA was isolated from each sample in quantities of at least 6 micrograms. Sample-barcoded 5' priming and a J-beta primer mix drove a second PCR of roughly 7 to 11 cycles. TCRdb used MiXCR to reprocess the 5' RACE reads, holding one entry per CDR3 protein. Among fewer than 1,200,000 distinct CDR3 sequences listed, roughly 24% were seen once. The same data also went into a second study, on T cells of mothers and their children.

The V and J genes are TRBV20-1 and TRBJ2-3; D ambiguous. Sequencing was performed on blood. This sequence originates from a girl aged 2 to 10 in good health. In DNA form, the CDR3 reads TGCAGTGCTAGAGGCCAGAACACAGATACGCAGTATTTT. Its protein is CSARGQNTDTQYF.